Listed here are 19 T cell receptor beta chains from one sample, sequenced in a study of shared clonotypes between healthy human individuals. Sequencing used immunoSEQ multiplex PCR; TCRdb keeps in-frame clones, though not all of them. Among under 650,000 clones, less than 96% were seen once, and the ten largest hold under 0.06%. What was sequenced was naive CD4+ T cells sorted from blood. Subset defined: CD45RA+ positively selected. These receptors all come from a woman under 40 in good health.

The genes are TRBV7-9 and TRBJ1-6; TRBD1 matches 7 bases. Per the germline V gene, CDR1 is SEHNR and CDR2 is FQNEAQ (reference sequence). This CDR3 comprises 14 residues. V trimming: 4 bases; J trimming: 7 bases; junction bases outside the gene matches: 4. The CDR3 region has the DNA TGTGCCAGCAGCTCCCGACAGGGAAATTCACCCCTCCACTTT. Translating it yields CASSSRQGNSPLHF.

Points on this clone: A read error may produce the germline difference seen at one junction end. V is TRBV28 and J is TRBJ2-7, with 7 bases identical to TRBD1. Germline CDR1 reads MDHEN; CDR2 reads SYDVKM. This CDR3 region has 11 residues. CDR3 protein: CASSLWGTVSF. The CDR3 region has the DNA TGTGCCAGCAGTTTATGGGGGACAGTTTCCTTC.

The chain is built from TRBV28 and TRBJ2-1; no clear D. V shed 2 bases and J shed 5 bases, with 13 bases lying between them. Germline-derived CDR1 and CDR2 are MDHEN and SYDVKM. This CDR3 comprises 15 residues. Here the CDR3 DNA reads TGTGCCAGCAGTTTACCCCAAACCGGACACAATGAGCAGTTCTTC. Its translation: CASSLPQTGHNEQFF.

The CDR3 loop reads CASSSWGGADTQYF. CDR3 in DNA: TGTGCCAGTAGTTCCTGGGGAGGCGCAGATACGCAGTATTTT. The chain combines TRBV19 with TRBJ2-3; D might be TRBD2 (6 bases). Germline CDR1 is LNHDA and CDR2 is SQIVND (reference sequence). V was pared by 5 bases and J by 4 bases, with 13 bases between. This CDR3 region has 14 residues.

This chain uses TRBV4-1 with TRBJ2-7, with a possible D match to TRBD2 (6 bases). Trimming removed 1 base at V and 2 bases at J, with 15 bases between. Germline CDR1 is MGHRA and CDR2 is YSYEKL. The CDR3 contains 16 residues. CDR3 in amino acids: CASSQGERAPTYEQYF. Written as DNA, the CDR3 is TGCGCCAGCAGCCAAGGAGAGCGGGCCCCAACCTACGAGCAGTACTTC.

The V and J genes are TRBV5-1 and TRBJ2-1, with 9 positions matching TRBD2. The junction had 12 bases not matched to a gene; V was cut back by 7 bases and J by 10 bases. Germline-derived CDR1 and CDR2 are SGHRS and YFSETQ. The CDR3 runs to 14 residues. The CDR3 DNA reads TGCGCCAGCGCGAGGGTGGCTAGCGGGGTCGAGCAGTTCTTC. Encoded protein: CASARVASGVEQFF.

V is TRBV2 and J is TRBJ1-2; no reliable D call. V gave up 6 bases and J gave up 2 bases, with 13 bases separating them. The germline V gene has CDR1 SNHLY and CDR2 FYNNEI. The CDR3 totals 14 residues. The CDR3 DNA follows: TGTGCCAGCAGCCCTGCCCCACAGAACTATGGCTACACCTTC. It encodes CASSPAPQNYGYTF.

The V and J genes are TRBV15 and TRBJ2-1; D is uncertain. The CDR3 has 13 residues. Germline values: CDR1 LNHNV, CDR2 YYDKDF (reference sequence). V lost 0 bases to trimming and J lost 5 bases, with 5 bases between them. CDR3 protein: CATSREWDNEQFF. DNA for the CDR3: TGTGCCACCAGCAGAGAGTGGGACAATGAGCAGTTCTTC.

The rearrangement links TRBV18 to TRBJ1-5, with 8 bases aligning to TRBD1. The CDR3 runs 13 residues. Germline CDR1 and CDR2: KGHSH and LQKENI. V trimming: 6 bases; J trimming: 7 bases; junction bases outside the gene matches: 5. This CDR3 is CASSLQGGQPQHF. The CDR3 nucleotides read TGTGCCAGCTCCCTACAGGGGGGACAGCCCCAGCATTTT.

This clone appeared once. V is TRBV27 and J is TRBJ2-7; TRBD2 is a possible D gene (6 bases). The CDR3 is 15 residues long. Trimming cost V 1 base and J 2 bases, with 12 bases left between them. Germline V lookup: CDR1 MNHEY, CDR2 SMNVEV (reference sequence). Here the CDR3 reads CASSLFSGRTYEQYF. As DNA, the CDR3 is TGTGCCAGCAGTTTATTTAGCGGTAGAACCTACGAGCAGTACTTC.

This chain connects TRBV14 to TRBJ2-5; TRBD1 agrees at 8 bases. The germline V gene has CDR1 SGHDN and CDR2 FVKESK. CDR3 length: 16 amino acids. Losses at the gene ends were 1 base for V and 4 bases for J; bases not matched to a gene: 8. CDR3 bases: TGTGCCAGCAGCCAAGTGTTCCAGGGGGCGCGAGAGACCCAGTACTTC. It encodes CASSQVFQGARETQYF.

This sequence joins TRBV29-1 and TRBJ2-5; D is ambiguous. The CDR3 runs 12 residues. V was trimmed by 5 bases and J by 5 bases, leaving 12 bases between them. Germline V gene data show CDR1 as SQVTM and CDR2 as ANQGSEA. The CDR3: CSVRSGGETQYF. The CDR3 DNA is TGCAGCGTTCGATCCGGTGGGGAGACCCAGTACTTC.

This chain links TRBV19 with TRBJ1-1; TRBD1 aligns across 7 bases. The CDR3 length is 17 residues. Germline lookup yields CDR1 LNHDA and CDR2 SQIVND (reference sequence). The J segment lost 0 bases and the V segment lost 11 bases, leaving 18 bases of the junction unmatched. CDR3 residues: CAARPGQAVGLNTEAFF. For the CDR3, the DNA is TGTGCCGCCCGACCCGGACAGGCTGTAGGATTGAACACTGAAGCTTTCTTT.

The chain uses TRBV6-6 and TRBJ2-4; no firm D call. Germline V gene lookup returns CDR1 MNHNY and CDR2 SVGAGI (reference sequence). Trimming stripped 6 bases from V and 0 bases from J, with 6 bases between. The CDR3 is 13 residues long. CDR3: CASRRLAKNIQYF. The CDR3 nucleotides read TGTGCCAGCAGGAGGCTAGCCAAAAACATTCAGTACTTC.

This sequence joins TRBV5-1 and TRBJ2-7; D might be TRBD1 (6 bases). Trimming shortened V by 7 bases and J by 3 bases, and 11 bases separated the two germline ends. Germline V lookup: CDR1 SGHRS, CDR2 YFSETQ. The CDR3 sequence is 12 residues long. CDR3 DNA sequence: TGCGCCAGCCGGGACAACTACTACGAGCAGTACTTC. It codes for CASRDNYYEQYF. The complete variable domain, with remaining parts taken from reference TRBV5-1 and TRBJ2-7, reads KAGVTQTPRYLIKTRGQQVTLSCSPISGHRSVSWYQQTPGQGLQFLFEYFSETQRNKGNFPGRFSGRQFSNSRSEMNVSTLELGDSALYLCASRDNYYEQYFGPGTRLTVT.

The chain employs TRBV6-5 and TRBJ2-7, with 7 bases identical to TRBD2. Germline V lookup: CDR1 MNHEY, CDR2 SVGAGI. This CDR3 comprises 15 residues. With V trimmed by 1 base and J by 0 bases, 3 bases remained unmatched. The CDR3 region has the DNA TGTGCCAGCAGTTACTGGGGCGGGAGCTCCTACGAGCAGTACTTC. It codes for CASSYWGGSSYEQYF.

This clone occurred once. V usage is TRBV6-5 and J usage is TRBJ2-7, with a weak D call TRBD1 (5 bases). Germline CDR1 is MNHEY and CDR2 is SVGAGI. The CDR3 loop spans 15 amino acids. The V and J ends lost 4 bases and 0 bases respectively, with 13 bases between them. The CDR3 region has the DNA TGTGCCAGCAGTTCAGACAGAATTAGCTCCTACGAGCAGTACTTC. It codes for CASSSDRISSYEQYF.

The V and J genes are TRBV9 and TRBJ1-4, with D unclear. Germline V gene sequence: CDR1 SGDLS, CDR2 YYNGEE. With 0 bases removed from V and 6 bases from J, the gap between germline ends came to 15 bases. This CDR3 contains 16 residues. The CDR3 region has the DNA TGTGCCAGCAGCGTAGGTCCGTCACGCGAGGATGAAAAACTGTTTTTT. Protein: CASSVGPSREDEKLFF.

This sequence joins TRBV5-4 and TRBJ1-6, with D possibly TRBD1 on 6 matching bases. The CDR3 loop spans 17 amino acids. Germline-derived CDR1 and CDR2 are SGHNT and YYREEE (reference sequence). V lost 0 bases and J 0 bases, leaving 10 bases between the germline ends. The CDR3 here is CASSLGGQSSYNSPLHF. The CDR3 region has the DNA TGTGCCAGCAGCTTGGGTGGACAGAGCTCCTATAATTCACCCCTCCACTTT. The whole variable domain, remainder taken from reference TRBV5-4 and TRBJ1-6, is ETGVTQSPTHLIKTRGQQVTLRCSSQSGHNTVSWYQQALGQGPQFIFQYYREEENGRGNFPPRFSGLQFPNYSSELNVNALELDDSALYLCASSLGGQSSYNSPLHFGNGTRLTVT.